Detailed here is one T cell receptor (beta chain). Its antigen remains unidentified. TCRdb analysed the RACE reads with MiXCR anew, one entry per CDR3 protein. Here the sample spans 120,000 or so distinct CDR3 sequences, approximately 15% being singletons. This CDR3 region has 13 residues. Germline CDR1 SGHAT, CDR2 FQDESV (reference sequence). V was trimmed by 3 bases and J by 2 bases, leaving 6 bases between them. This entry comes from a study of human T cells and chemical hapten exposure. Overall study: Patch tests put 0.01% DPC on the upper back, and the results were checked at 6 days. Overall study results and limits: Significantly greater numbers of large CDR3 similarity clusters came from expanded TCRs than from controls.

Time point reported: patch test 1, 2 weeks after DPC sensitization. Indicated treatment: therapeutic diphenylcyclopropenone sensitization with weekly scalp DPC. Whole blood that had not been fractionated was the source of extracted total RNA. The receptor was isolated from a young man with alopecia areata. Some clones in this sample may be carry-over from other donors' samples. The input for sequencing was whole blood, taken in connection with sensitization to the hapten diphenylcyclopropenone (DPC). This rearrangement joins TRBV11-1 to TRBJ2-3; unclear D gene. CDR3 in amino acids: CASSLIDTDTQYF. CDR3 nucleotides: TGTGCCAGCAGCTTGATAGACACAGATACGCAGTATTTT.